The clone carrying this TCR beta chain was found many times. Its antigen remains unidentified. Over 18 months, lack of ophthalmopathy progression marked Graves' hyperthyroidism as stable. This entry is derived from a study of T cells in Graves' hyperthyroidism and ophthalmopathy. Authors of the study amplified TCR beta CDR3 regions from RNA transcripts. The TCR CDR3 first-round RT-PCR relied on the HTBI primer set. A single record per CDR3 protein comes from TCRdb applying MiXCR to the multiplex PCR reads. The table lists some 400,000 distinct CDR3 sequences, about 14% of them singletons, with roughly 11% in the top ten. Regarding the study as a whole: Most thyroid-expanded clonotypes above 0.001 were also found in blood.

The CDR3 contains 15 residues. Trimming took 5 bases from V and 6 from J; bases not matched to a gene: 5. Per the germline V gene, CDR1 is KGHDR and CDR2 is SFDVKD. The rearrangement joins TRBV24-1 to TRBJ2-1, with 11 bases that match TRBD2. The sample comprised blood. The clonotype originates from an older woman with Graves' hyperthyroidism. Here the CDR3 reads CATSVTSGISNEQFF. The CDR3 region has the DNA TGTGCCACCAGTGTGACTAGCGGGATTAGCAATGAGCAGTTCTTC.